This passage covers 3 T cell receptor beta chains from one sample sequenced in a study of shared clonotypes between healthy human individuals. The table came from immunoSEQ multiplex PCR; TCRdb's copy has only in-frame clones and leaves some out. The repertoire holds nearly 1,000,000 clones, with less than 85% as singletons. Input material: memory CD4+ T cells sorted from blood. The subset: CD45RA-negative fraction. Receptors originate from a man younger than 35 in good health.

V and J are TRBV6-6 and TRBJ2-7; D is unresolved. The CDR3 totals 11 residues. The germline V gene has CDR1 MNHNY and CDR2 SVGAGI (reference sequence). Trimming took off 8 bases at V and 7 bases at J, with 12 bases between the two ends. CDR3 sequence: CASQDFREQYF. In nucleotides, the CDR3 is TGTGCCAGCCAGGATTTTAGGGAGCAGTACTTC.

This chain uses TRBV19 with TRBJ1-3; D is unclear. V lost 2 bases to trimming and J lost 4 bases, with 9 bases between them. Germline-derived CDR1 and CDR2 are LNHDA and SQIVND (reference sequence). This CDR3 is 14 amino acids long. CDR3 bases: TGTGCCAGTAGTATACTAGGAACCGGAAACACCATATATTTT. Its protein is CASSILGTGNTIYF.

This chain uses TRBV5-8 with TRBJ2-3; 9 nucleotides agree with TRBD1. Germline V CDR1 and CDR2: SGHTS, YDEGEE. J was trimmed by 3 bases and V by 4 bases; bases with no gene match: 9. This CDR3 region has 16 residues. The chain's CDR3 is CASSPGTGKVTDTQYF. DNA for the CDR3: TGTGCCAGCAGCCCGGGGACAGGGAAAGTGACAGATACGCAGTATTTT.